This T cell receptor beta chain comes out of a study of blood T cell repertoires in COVID-19. Across the whole study: There were acute and convalescent COVID-19 samples, and they came from the United States, Italy and Spain. PBMCs, B-cell-depleted T cells, or T cells were the source of the cDNA or gDNA that made up the material.

Authors' data handling: Estimates of nucleated cell counts were drawn from the amplification of reference gene primers. Sequencing was performed with immunoSEQ multiplex PCR; in TCRdb, only in-frame clones are kept and a portion is missing. V and J calls and clone size are as listed in that table; D and trimming were resolved from the DNA. The table includes 170,000 or so clones, roughly 84% detected once. Sequencing was done on a sample of peripheral blood. The sequence was obtained from a man between 45 and 60 years old with active or convalescent COVID-19.

CDR3 sequence: CASSLGSSVTEAFF. CDR3 in DNA: TGTGCCAGCAGCCTTGGTTCGTCGGTCACTGAAGCTTTCTTT. The chain uses TRBV3-1 (or the pseudogene TRBV3-2) and TRBJ1-1, with unresolved D. V lost 4 bases and J 4 bases, leaving 13 bases between the germline ends. This CDR3 comprises 14 residues. Germline CDR1 reads LGHDT; CDR2 reads YNNKEL (reference sequence).